The text below deals with one T cell receptor (beta chain). The antigen is unknown. TCRdb's table, derived via immunoSEQ multiplex PCR, lists solely in-frame clones and lacks some. This table has 2 million to 2.5 million clones, 85% to 95% appearing once. The data are from a study of shared clonotypes between healthy human individuals. The study, taken as a whole, reports: An expected dependence of interdonor clonotype sharing on sequencing depth was noted. Relative to clonotypes present in all four donors, those not shared had lower generation probabilities.

This CDR3 is built from 15 residues. Deletions cut 5 bases from V and 10 bases from J, with 21 bases between. Germline V lookup: CDR1 SEHNR, CDR2 FQNEAQ (reference sequence). J is TRBJ2-1 and V is TRBV7-9; the D gene is possibly TRBD2 (6 bases). Sequenced input: naive CD4+ T cells from PBMCs. The subset is: CD45RA+ positively selected. The clonotype was recovered from a man younger than 35 in good health. Some clones in this sample may be carry-over from other donors' samples. The DNA of the CDR3 is TGTGCCAGCAGCCACCGTCAAGTGGGGGGTGGGGAGCAGTTCTTC. Translated: CASSHRQVGGGEQFF. The full variable domain, rest sourced from reference TRBV7-9 and TRBJ2-1, is DTGVSQNPRHKITKRGQNVTFRCDPISEHNRLYWYRQTLGQGPEFLTYFQNEAQLEKSRLLSDRFSAERPKGSFSTLEIQRTEQGDSAMYLCASSHRQVGGGEQFFGPGTRLTVL.